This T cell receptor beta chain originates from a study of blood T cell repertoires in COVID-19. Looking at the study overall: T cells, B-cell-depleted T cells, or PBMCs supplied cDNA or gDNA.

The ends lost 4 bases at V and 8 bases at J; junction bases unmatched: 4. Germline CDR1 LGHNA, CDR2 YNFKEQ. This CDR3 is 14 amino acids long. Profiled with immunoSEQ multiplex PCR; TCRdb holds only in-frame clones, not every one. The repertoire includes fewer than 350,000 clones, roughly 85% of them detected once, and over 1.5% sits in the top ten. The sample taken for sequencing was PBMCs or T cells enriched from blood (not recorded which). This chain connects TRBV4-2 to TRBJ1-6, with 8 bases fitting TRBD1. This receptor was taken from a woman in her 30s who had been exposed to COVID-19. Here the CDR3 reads CASSRDRLYSPLHF. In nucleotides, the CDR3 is TGTGCCAGCAGCCGGGACAGGCTTTATTCACCCCTCCACTTT.